These T cell receptor beta chains were read from a single sample in a study of shared clonotypes between healthy human individuals. Sequencing was performed with immunoSEQ multiplex PCR; in TCRdb, only in-frame clones are kept and a portion is missing. The table shows 1,400,000 or so clones, with 98% occurring only once. Sequencing input: naive CD4+ T cells sorted from blood. The receptors come from a man aged 25 to 40 in good health. Each CDR3 is given with its conserved first and last residue. Clone size is given for some rows only: seen once, a few or many times, or a class if the clone is expanded.

clone_size	v_call	j_call	cdr3_length	cdr3_aa
-	TRBV2	TRBJ2-3	14	CASRYRRETDTQYF
-	TRBV6-1	TRBJ1-5	14	CATLGRGRVQPQHF
-	TRBV18	TRBJ2-1	17	CASSKRTSGTSYNEQFF
once	TRBV6-1	TRBJ2-3	15	CASSNLAGVVDTQYF
-	TRBV2	TRBJ1-2	13	CAGLREANYGYTF
-	TRBV27	TRBJ1-2	17	CASSHSRGVGTGDGYTF
-	TRBV7-2	TRBJ2-5	17	CASSLGSVGLSQETQYF
once	TRBV5-4	TRBJ2-3	15	CASSPGVAGKDTQYF
-	TRBV9	TRBJ2-2	20	CASSSRDGSGRALDTGELFF
-	TRBV2	TRBJ2-2	16	CASSEFFSGKSGELFF
-	TRBV11-2	TRBJ1-1	15	CASSQEKGRDTEAFF
-	TRBV10-3	TRBJ2-7	14	CAAQGTDAVNEQYF
-	TRBV4-3	TRBJ2-4	14	CASSQMDRGDIQYF
-	TRBV12-1	TRBJ2-7	14	CASSSGQGTGEQYF
-	TRBV19	TRBJ2-7	15	CASSRILGRNYEQYF
-	TRBV5-6	TRBJ2-7	15	CASSLTLVRPYEQYF
-	TRBV11-2	TRBJ1-1	13	CASSLGMNTEAFF
-	TRBV5-6	TRBJ2-2	16	CASRDTNLGNTGELFF
-	TRBV5-1	TRBJ2-5	14	CASRDRVDQETQYF
-	TRBV18	TRBJ1-1	17	CASSPAQGANPNTEAFF
-	TRBV5-1	TRBJ1-2	18	CASSLGPLPGTEVYGYTF
-	TRBV7-3	TRBJ2-2	15	CASSTQGMGTGELFF
-	TRBV2	TRBJ1-5	14	CASSEGNSNQPQHF
-	TRBV5-1	TRBJ2-5	16	CASSLVGQGAGETQYF
-	TRBV5-1	TRBJ2-7	16	CASSPRGLAGTYEQYF
-	TRBV9	TRBJ2-3	17	CASSVTRVAGAEDTQYF
-	TRBV28	TRBJ2-7	14	CASSPGQITYEQYF
-	TRBV5-1	TRBJ1-4	15	CASSSRRATNEKLFF
-	TRBV28	TRBJ2-7	16	CASSLMASVVSYEQYF
-	TRBV11-2	TRBJ1-4	15	CASSFRDSPNEKLFF
-	TRBV28	TRBJ1-4	14	CASSPSRRGEKLFF
-	TRBV7-9	TRBJ2-2	12	CASSLPTGELFF
-	TRBV30	TRBJ2-7	17	CAWSRKTTGTGTYEQYF
-	TRBV9	TRBJ2-1	14	CASSVIQGAGEQFF
-	TRBV5-1	TRBJ1-2	15	CASSLALGQSYGYTF
-	TRBV27	TRBJ2-1	16	CASSSRLAGSYNEQFF
-	TRBV18	TRBJ2-7	15	CASSPSRTLSYEQYF
-	TRBV2	TRBJ1-2	12	CASRDVGYGYTF
-	TRBV7-9	TRBJ1-5	15	CASSFSGASNQPQHF
once	TRBV28	TRBJ2-7	16	CASSIRTSGSSHEQYF
few	TRBV5-1	TRBJ1-1	14	CASSPGPTNTEAFF
-	TRBV28	TRBJ2-7	13	CASSLGRSYEQYF
-	TRBV7-9	TRBJ2-2	16	CASSFRRQENTGELFF
-	TRBV18	TRBJ2-1	15	CASSPTLAGGSEQFF
-	TRBV5-1	TRBJ2-7	16	CASSLVGSRNSYEQYF
once	TRBV6-5	TRBJ2-7	14	CASNRLAGEGEQYF
-	TRBV18	TRBJ2-2	11	CASSPPRELFF
-	TRBV5-1	TRBJ1-4	14	CASSSAGANEKLFF